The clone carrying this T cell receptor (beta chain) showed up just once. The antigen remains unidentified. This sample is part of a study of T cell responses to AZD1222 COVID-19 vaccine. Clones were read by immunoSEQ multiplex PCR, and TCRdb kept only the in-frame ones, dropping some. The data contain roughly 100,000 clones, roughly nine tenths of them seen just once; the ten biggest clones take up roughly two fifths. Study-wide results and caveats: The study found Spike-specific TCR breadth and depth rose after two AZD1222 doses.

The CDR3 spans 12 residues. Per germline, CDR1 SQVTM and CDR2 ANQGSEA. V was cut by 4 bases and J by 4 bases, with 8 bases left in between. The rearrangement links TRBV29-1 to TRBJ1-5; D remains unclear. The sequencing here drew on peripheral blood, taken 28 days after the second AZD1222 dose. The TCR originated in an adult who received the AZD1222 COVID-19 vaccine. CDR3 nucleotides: TGCAGCGTTGCGGGTACGAATCAGCCCCAGCATTTT. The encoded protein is CSVAGTNQPQHF. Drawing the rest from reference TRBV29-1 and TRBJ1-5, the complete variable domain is SAVISQKPSRDICQRGTSLTIQCQVDSQVTMMFWYRQQPGQSLTLIATANQGSEATYESGFVIDKFPISRPNLTFSTLTVSNMSPEDSSIYLCSVAGTNQPQHFGDGTRLSIL.